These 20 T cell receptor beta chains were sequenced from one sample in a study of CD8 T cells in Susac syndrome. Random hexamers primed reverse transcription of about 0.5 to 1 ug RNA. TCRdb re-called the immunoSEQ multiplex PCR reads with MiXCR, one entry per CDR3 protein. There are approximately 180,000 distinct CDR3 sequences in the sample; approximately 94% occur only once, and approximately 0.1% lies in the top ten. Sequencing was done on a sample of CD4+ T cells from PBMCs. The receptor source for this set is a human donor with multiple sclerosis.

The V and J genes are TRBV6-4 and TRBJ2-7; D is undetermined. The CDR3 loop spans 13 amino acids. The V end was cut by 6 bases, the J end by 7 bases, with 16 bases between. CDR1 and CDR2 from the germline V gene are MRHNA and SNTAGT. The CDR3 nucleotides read TGTGCCAGCAGCCCCAGCCATCCTGGGGAGCAGTACTTC. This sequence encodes CASSPSHPGEQYF.

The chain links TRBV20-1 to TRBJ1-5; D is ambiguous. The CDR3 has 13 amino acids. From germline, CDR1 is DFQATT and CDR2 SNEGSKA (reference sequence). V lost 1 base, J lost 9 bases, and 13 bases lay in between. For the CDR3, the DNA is TGCAGTGCTAGAGTCGGCCCGGTCACGCCCCAGCATTTT. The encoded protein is CSARVGPVTPQHF.

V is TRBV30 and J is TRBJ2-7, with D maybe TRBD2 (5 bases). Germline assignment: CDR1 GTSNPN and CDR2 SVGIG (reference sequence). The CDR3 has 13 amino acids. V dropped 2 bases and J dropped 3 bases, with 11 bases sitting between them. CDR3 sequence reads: CAWSSSYLYEQYF. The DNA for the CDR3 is TGTGCCTGGAGTTCTAGCTACCTCTACGAGCAGTACTTC.

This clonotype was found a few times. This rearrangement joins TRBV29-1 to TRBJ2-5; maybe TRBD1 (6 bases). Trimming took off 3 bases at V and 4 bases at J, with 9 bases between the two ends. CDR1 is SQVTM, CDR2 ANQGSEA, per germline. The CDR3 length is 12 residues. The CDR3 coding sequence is TGCAGCGTTGACAGGGGCCTAGAGACCCAGTACTTC. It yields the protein CSVDRGLETQYF.

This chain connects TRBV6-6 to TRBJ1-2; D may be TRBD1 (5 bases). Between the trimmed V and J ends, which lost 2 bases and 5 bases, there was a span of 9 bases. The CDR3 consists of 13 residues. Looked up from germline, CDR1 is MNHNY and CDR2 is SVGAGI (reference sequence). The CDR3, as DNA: TGTGCCAGCAGTTACGGGGGATCGTATGGCTACACCTTC. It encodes CASSYGGSYGYTF.

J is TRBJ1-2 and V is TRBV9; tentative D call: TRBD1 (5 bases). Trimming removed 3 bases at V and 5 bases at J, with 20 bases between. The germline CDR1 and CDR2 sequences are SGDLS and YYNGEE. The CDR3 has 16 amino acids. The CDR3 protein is CASSGGETVSTYGYTF. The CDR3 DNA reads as TGTGCCAGCAGCGGCGGCGAGACAGTAAGCACATATGGCTACACCTTC.

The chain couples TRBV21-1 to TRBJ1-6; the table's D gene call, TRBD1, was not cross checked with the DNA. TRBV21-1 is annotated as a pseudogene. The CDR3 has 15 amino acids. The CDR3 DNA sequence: TGTGCCAGCAGCAAGCCGGGACAGGGGACTTCACCCCTCCACTTT. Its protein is CASSKPGQGTSPLHF.

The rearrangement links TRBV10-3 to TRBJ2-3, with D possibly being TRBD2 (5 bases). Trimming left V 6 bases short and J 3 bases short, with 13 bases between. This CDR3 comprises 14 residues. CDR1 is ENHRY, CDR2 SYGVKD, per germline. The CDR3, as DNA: TGTGCCATCAGCGATCGGGATCCTACAGATACGCAGTATTTT. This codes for CAISDRDPTDTQYF.

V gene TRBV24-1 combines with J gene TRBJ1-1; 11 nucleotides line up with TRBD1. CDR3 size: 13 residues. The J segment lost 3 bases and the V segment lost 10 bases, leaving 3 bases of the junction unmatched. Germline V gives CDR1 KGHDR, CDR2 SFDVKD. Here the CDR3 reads CATEGQGDTEAFF. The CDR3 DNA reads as TGTGCCACAGAGGGACAGGGGGACACTGAAGCTTTCTTT.

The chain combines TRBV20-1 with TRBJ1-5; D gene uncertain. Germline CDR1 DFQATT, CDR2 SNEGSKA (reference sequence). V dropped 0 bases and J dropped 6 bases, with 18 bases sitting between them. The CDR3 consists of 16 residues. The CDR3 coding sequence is TGCAGTGCTAGAGATTCGAGAGACGGCCGTACTCAGCCCCAGCATTTT. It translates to CSARDSRDGRTQPQHF.

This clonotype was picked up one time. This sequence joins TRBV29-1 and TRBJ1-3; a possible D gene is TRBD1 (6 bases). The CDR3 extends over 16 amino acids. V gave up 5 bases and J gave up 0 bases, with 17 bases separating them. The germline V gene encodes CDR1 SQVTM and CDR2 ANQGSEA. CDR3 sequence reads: CSVRRRDTGSGNTIYF. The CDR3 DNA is TGCAGCGTTCGTCGCCGGGACACAGGCTCTGGAAACACCATATATTTT.

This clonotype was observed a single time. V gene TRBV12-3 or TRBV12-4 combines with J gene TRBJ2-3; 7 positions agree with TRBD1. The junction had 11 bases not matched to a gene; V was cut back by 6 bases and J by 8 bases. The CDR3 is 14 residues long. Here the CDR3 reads CASSYTMTGSTQYF. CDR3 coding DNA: TGTGCCAGCAGCTATACGATGACAGGGAGTACGCAGTATTTT.

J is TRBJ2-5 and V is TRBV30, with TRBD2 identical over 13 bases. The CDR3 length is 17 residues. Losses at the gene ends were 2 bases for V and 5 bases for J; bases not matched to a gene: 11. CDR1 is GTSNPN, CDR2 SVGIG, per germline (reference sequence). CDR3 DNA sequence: TGTGCCTGGAGTATCGGGACTAGCGGGGTTAAGGGGGAGACCCAGTACTTC. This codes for CAWSIGTSGVKGETQYF.

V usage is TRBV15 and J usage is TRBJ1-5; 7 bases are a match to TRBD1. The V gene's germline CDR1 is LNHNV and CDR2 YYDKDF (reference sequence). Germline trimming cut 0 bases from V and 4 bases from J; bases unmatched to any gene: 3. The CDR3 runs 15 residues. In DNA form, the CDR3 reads TGTGCCACCAGCAGAGATGGGGACAGTAATCAGCCCCAGCATTTT. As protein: CATSRDGDSNQPQHF. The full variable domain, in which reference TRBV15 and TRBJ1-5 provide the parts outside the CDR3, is DAMVIQNPRYQVTQFGKPVTLSCSQTLNHNVMYWYQQKSSQAPKLLFHYYDKDFNNEADTPDNFQSRRPNTSFCFLDIRSPGLGDTAMYLCATSRDGDSNQPQHFGDGTRLSIL.

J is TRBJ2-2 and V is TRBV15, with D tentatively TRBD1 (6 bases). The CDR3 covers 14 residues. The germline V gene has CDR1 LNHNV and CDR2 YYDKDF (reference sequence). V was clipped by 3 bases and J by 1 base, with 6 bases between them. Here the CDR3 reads CATSRTGNTGELFF. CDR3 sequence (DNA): TGTGCCACCAGCAGGACAGGGAACACCGGGGAGCTGTTTTTT.

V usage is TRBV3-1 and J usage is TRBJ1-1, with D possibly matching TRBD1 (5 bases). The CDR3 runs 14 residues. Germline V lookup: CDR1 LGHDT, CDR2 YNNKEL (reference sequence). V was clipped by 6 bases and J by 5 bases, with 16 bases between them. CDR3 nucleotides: TGTGCCAGCAGGCAAAAGGGCAGGGAGACTGAAGCTTTCTTT. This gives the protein CASRQKGRETEAFF.

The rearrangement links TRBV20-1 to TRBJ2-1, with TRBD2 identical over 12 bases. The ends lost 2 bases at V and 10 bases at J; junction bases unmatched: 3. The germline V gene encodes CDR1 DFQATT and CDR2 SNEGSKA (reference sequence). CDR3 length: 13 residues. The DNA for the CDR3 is TGCAGTGCTAGACTAGCGGGGGGGGCCGAGCAGTTCTTC. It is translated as CSARLAGGAEQFF.

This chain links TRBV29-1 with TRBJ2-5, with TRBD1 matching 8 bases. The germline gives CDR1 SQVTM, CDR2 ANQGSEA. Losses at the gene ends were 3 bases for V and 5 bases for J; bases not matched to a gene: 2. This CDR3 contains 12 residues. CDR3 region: CSVETGDETQYF. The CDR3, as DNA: TGCAGCGTTGAGACAGGGGACGAGACCCAGTACTTC. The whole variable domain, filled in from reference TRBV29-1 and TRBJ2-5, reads SAVISQKPSRDICQRGTSLTIQCQVDSQVTMMFWYRQQPGQSLTLIATANQGSEATYESGFVIDKFPISRPNLTFSTLTVSNMSPEDSSIYLCSVETGDETQYFGPGTRLLVL.

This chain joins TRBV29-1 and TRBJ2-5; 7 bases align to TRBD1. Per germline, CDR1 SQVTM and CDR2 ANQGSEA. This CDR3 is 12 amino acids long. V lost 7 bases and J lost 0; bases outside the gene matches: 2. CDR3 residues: CSAGTDQETQYF. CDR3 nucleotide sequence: TGCAGCGCCGGGACAGACCAAGAGACCCAGTACTTC.

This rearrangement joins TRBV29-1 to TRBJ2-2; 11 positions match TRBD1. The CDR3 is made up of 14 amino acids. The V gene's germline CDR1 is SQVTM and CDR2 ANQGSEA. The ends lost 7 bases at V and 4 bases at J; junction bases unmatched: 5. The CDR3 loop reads CSGWTGGITGELFF. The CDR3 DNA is TGCAGCGGATGGACAGGGGGCATCACCGGGGAGCTGTTTTTT.